The 32 T cell receptor beta chains presented below share a single source sample, sequenced in a study of cytomegalovirus exposure and HLA in healthy donors. The PCR used 60 Vbeta and 13 Jbeta primers. Profiled with immunoSEQ multiplex PCR; TCRdb holds only in-frame clones, not every one. The sample lists 100,000 or so clones; 60% to 75% were seen once. Material for sequencing was PBMCs. These receptors came from a man in his forties in good health and CMV-seropositive.

The chain employs TRBV30 and TRBJ1-4; D might be TRBD1 (5 bases). Germline CDR1 GTSNPN, CDR2 SVGIG (reference sequence). V was cut by 3 bases and J by 6 bases, with 14 bases left in between. The CDR3 runs 14 residues. CDR3: CAWSGGSSDEKLFF. CDR3 in DNA: TGTGCCTGGAGCGGGGGGTCCAGCGATGAAAAACTGTTTTTT. The full variable domain, its missing parts supplied by reference TRBV30 and TRBJ1-4, is SQTIHQWPATLVQPVGSPLSLECTVEGTSNPNLYWYRQAAGRGLQLLFYSVGIGQISSEVPQNLSASRPQDRQFILSSKKLLLSDSGFYLCAWSGGSSDEKLFFGSGTQLSVL.

This clone was recorded once. The V and J genes are TRBV9 and TRBJ2-2; D may be TRBD1 (6 bases). The CDR3 loop spans 16 amino acids. Germline V CDR1 and CDR2: SGDLS, YYNGEE. Deletions cut 3 bases from V and 6 bases from J, with 18 bases between. CDR3 coding DNA: TGTGCCAGCAGCGCATCACAGGGTAGGGCATCCGGGGAGCTGTTTTTT. Translation: CASSASQGRASGELFF.

The chain combines TRBV9 with TRBJ2-1; D remains ambiguous. The V gene's germline CDR1 is SGDLS and CDR2 YYNGEE. The CDR3 is made up of 12 amino acids. Trimming shortened V by 0 bases and J by 6 bases, and 4 bases separated the two germline ends. Written as DNA, the CDR3 is TGTGCCAGCAGCGTAGCACTCAATGAGCAGTTCTTC. It specifies CASSVALNEQFF.

CDR3 DNA: TGTGCCAGTAGTATAGGGGGACAGGGGAACACTGAAGCTTTCTTT. It codes for CASSIGGQGNTEAFF. This rearrangement joins TRBV19 to TRBJ1-1; the match to TRBD1 covers 9 bases. Trimming took 1 base from V and 1 from J; bases not matched to a gene: 1. This CDR3 has 15 residues. Per the germline V gene, CDR1 is LNHDA and CDR2 is SQIVND (reference sequence). The full variable domain, in which reference TRBV19 and TRBJ1-1 provide the parts outside the CDR3, is DGGITQSPKYLFRKEGQNVTLSCEQNLNHDAMYWYRQDPGQGLRLIYYSQIVNDFQKGDIAEGYSVSREKKESFPLTVTSAQKNPTAFYLCASSIGGQGNTEAFFGQGTRLTVV.

The genes are TRBV9 and TRBJ1-1, with D maybe TRBD1 (6 bases). CDR3 size: 16 residues. Germline-derived CDR1 and CDR2 are SGDLS and YYNGEE. Trimming cost V 3 bases and J 6 bases, with 21 bases left between them. This CDR3 reads CASSDNRVRGFSEAFF. The DNA of the CDR3 is TGTGCCAGCAGCGACAACAGGGTGCGGGGGTTTTCTGAAGCTTTCTTT.

A single count supports this clone. The chain couples TRBV29-1 to TRBJ2-1, with 8 bases fitting TRBD2. V trimming: 7 bases; J trimming: 4 bases; junction bases outside the gene matches: 15. The germline gives CDR1 SQVTM, CDR2 ANQGSEA. The CDR3 extends over 16 amino acids. The CDR3 spells CSGGSGIRGWYNEQFF. The CDR3 DNA is TGCAGCGGCGGTAGCGGGATAAGGGGATGGTACAATGAGCAGTTCTTC.

The chain recombines TRBV30 with TRBJ2-5; 8 bases are a match to TRBD2. Per the germline V gene, CDR1 is GTSNPN and CDR2 is SVGIG (reference sequence). This CDR3 region has 16 residues. The junction had 10 bases not matched to a gene; V was cut back by 2 bases and J by 2 bases. The CDR3 spells CAWSTKWASGQETQYF. CDR3 coding DNA: TGTGCCTGGAGTACCAAATGGGCTAGCGGGCAAGAGACCCAGTACTTC.

The rearrangement joins TRBV28 to TRBJ1-2, with 7 bases that match TRBD1. CDR1 and CDR2 (germline): MDHEN, SYDVKM. The CDR3 is 12 amino acids. V lost 4 bases and J lost 5; bases outside the gene matches: 1. For the CDR3, the DNA is TGTGCCAGCAGTTGGGACAGTTATGGCTACACCTTC. Translated, it gives CASSWDSYGYTF.

The chain carries TRBV27 and TRBJ2-7; 10 positions agree with TRBD1. This CDR3 is 13 amino acids long. V was clipped by 6 bases and J by 3 bases; unmatched bases: 2. The germline V gene has CDR1 MNHEY and CDR2 SMNVEV (reference sequence). In DNA form, the CDR3 reads TGTGCCAGCAGGGGACAGGGGTACTACGAGCAGTACTTC. The encoded protein is CASRGQGYYEQYF.

A single count supports this clone. The chain carries TRBV14 and TRBJ2-2; maybe TRBD2 (6 bases). CDR3 length equals 18 residues. CDR1 and CDR2 (germline): SGHDN, FVKESK. Between the trimmed V and J ends, which lost 1 base and 2 bases, there was a span of 17 bases. The CDR3 reads CASSQVFGRTLNTGELFF. CDR3 nucleotides: TGTGCCAGCAGCCAAGTGTTCGGGAGAACGCTCAACACCGGGGAGCTGTTTTTT.

This chain's CDR3 is CASSPGTGGRGGADTQYF. The CDR3 nucleotides read TGCGCCAGCAGCCCAGGGACAGGGGGGCGAGGTGGCGCAGATACGCAGTATTTT. The J gene is TRBJ2-3, the V gene TRBV5-1; 11 bases are a match to TRBD1. From germline, CDR1 is SGHRS and CDR2 YFSETQ. This CDR3 contains 18 residues. J gave up 4 bases and V 4 bases, and 14 bases lay outside the gene matches.

The chain employs TRBV29-1 and TRBJ2-2, with 10 bases matching TRBD1. V was pared by 4 bases and J by 6 bases, with 5 bases of the junction left unmatched. The CDR3 is made up of 14 amino acids. CDR1 and CDR2 (germline): SQVTM, ANQGSEA. The CDR3 DNA is TGCAGCGTTGTAGGGACAGGGGAGGCCGGGGAGCTGTTTTTT. Translated, it gives CSVVGTGEAGELFF.

Only a few counts were recorded for this clone. CDR3 nucleotides: TGTGCCACCAGCAGAGATTTGGGCGCCCAGGTGCAGTACTTC. Encoded protein: CATSRDLGAQVQYF. This chain links TRBV15 with TRBJ2-7, with unresolved D. The CDR3 extends over 14 amino acids. V lost 0 bases and J lost 9, with 15 bases in between. Germline CDR1 and CDR2: LNHNV and YYDKDF (reference sequence).

V is TRBV5-6 and J is TRBJ2-5; the match to TRBD1 covers 9 bases. Germline V gives CDR1 SGHDT, CDR2 YYEEEE. The CDR3 totals 14 residues. V shed 4 bases, J shed 5 bases, and the junction held 6 bases outside the gene matches. For the CDR3, the DNA is TGTGCCAGCAGCCCTACAGGGGGCGAGGAGACCCAGTACTTC. It translates to CASSPTGGEETQYF.

This clone was seen only once. V gene TRBV28 combines with J gene TRBJ1-1; D remains unclear. Germline CDR1 is MDHEN and CDR2 is SYDVKM. Trimming took off 3 bases at V and 0 bases at J, with 11 bases between the two ends. CDR3 length equals 15 residues. The CDR3 sequence is CASSLRETLNTEAFF. In DNA, the CDR3 is TGTGCCAGCAGTTTGAGGGAAACCTTGAACACTGAAGCTTTCTTT.

J is TRBJ2-5 and V is TRBV29-1, with TRBD1 identical over 8 bases. V lost 7 bases to trimming and J lost 5 bases; unmatched junction nucleotides: 9. The CDR3 has 13 amino acids. Germline loops: CDR1 SQVTM, CDR2 ANQGSEA. CDR3 nucleotides: TGCAGCGCTGAGCAGGGGGCAGGGGAGACCCAGTACTTC. This translates into CSAEQGAGETQYF.

This clone has a count of ten or more. This sequence joins TRBV6-1 and TRBJ2-4; D perhaps matches TRBD1 (6 bases). Trimming left V 2 bases short and J 0 bases short, with 11 bases between. Germline V gene data show CDR1 as MNHNS and CDR2 as SASEGT. This CDR3 is built from 16 residues. DNA of the CDR3: TGTGCCAGCAGTGAACGGGACACCTTAGCCAAAAACATTCAGTACTTC. It yields the protein CASSERDTLAKNIQYF.

This rearrangement joins TRBV4-1 to TRBJ2-2, with TRBD2 as a possible D gene (6 bases). Germline V gives CDR1 MGHRA, CDR2 YSYEKL. Trimming removed 2 bases from V and 5 bases from J, with 18 bases in between. The CDR3 extends over 17 amino acids. CDR3 coding DNA: TGCGCCAGCAGCCAAAGACATGGGAGGAGGTGGACCGGGGAGCTGTTTTTT. It is translated as CASSQRHGRRWTGELFF.

The chain links TRBV19 to TRBJ2-7, with D possibly being TRBD2 (5 bases). The CDR3 is made up of 14 amino acids. The V end was cut by 1 base, the J end by 3 bases, with 10 bases between. Germline V lookup: CDR1 LNHDA, CDR2 SQIVND (reference sequence). CDR3 protein: CASSIGGSGYEQYF. CDR3 nucleotide sequence: TGTGCCAGTAGTATAGGAGGAAGCGGCTACGAGCAGTACTTC.

The rearrangement joins TRBV6-5 to TRBJ2-3; D is uncertain. CDR1 MNHEY and CDR2 SVGAGI come from the germline V gene. The CDR3 contains 15 residues. V dropped 0 bases and J dropped 6 bases, with 13 bases sitting between them. The CDR3 reads CASSYSTGSGDTQYF. CDR3 in DNA: TGTGCCAGCAGTTACTCGACCGGGTCCGGTGATACGCAGTATTTT.

This clone was found a few times. The rearrangement joins TRBV19 to TRBJ2-6, with D unresolved. V was pared by 3 bases and J by 1 base, with 4 bases between. Germline assignment: CDR1 LNHDA and CDR2 SQIVND (reference sequence). There are 14 residues in the CDR3. The CDR3 sequence: CASSIRSGANVLTF. The CDR3 DNA is TGTGCCAGTAGTATCAGATCTGGGGCCAACGTCCTGACTTTC.

V gene TRBV5-1 combines with J gene TRBJ2-5; D gene ambiguous. Trimming took off 0 bases at V and 5 bases at J, with 8 bases between the two ends. Germline assignment: CDR1 SGHRS and CDR2 YFSETQ. The CDR3 is 13 residues long. CDR3 residues: CASSLAVGETQYF. CDR3 coding DNA: TGCGCCAGCAGCTTGGCCGTCGGTGAGACCCAGTACTTC.

This chain connects TRBV4-1 to TRBJ2-7, with 8 nucleotides matching TRBD1. V lost 0 bases, J lost 4 bases, and 8 bases stayed unmatched. CDR1 and CDR2 from the germline V gene are MGHRA and YSYEKL. The CDR3 length is 16 residues. The CDR3 loop is CASSQDRGQAPYEQYF. The CDR3 nucleotides are TGCGCCAGCAGCCAAGATCGGGGACAGGCCCCGTACGAGCAGTACTTC.

The chain employs TRBV19 and TRBJ1-2; the D gene is possibly TRBD1 (5 bases). Per germline, CDR1 LNHDA and CDR2 SQIVND (reference sequence). V was clipped by 7 bases and J by 5 bases, with 14 bases between them. The CDR3 has 13 residues. CDR3 region: CASNMEGRYGYTF. For the CDR3, the DNA is TGTGCCAGTAACATGGAGGGACGGTATGGCTACACCTTC.

This clone was detected a few times. The chain recombines TRBV4-3 with TRBJ2-7; weak D call: TRBD2 (6 bases). This CDR3 spans 15 amino acids. CDR1 and CDR2 (germline): LGHNA, YSLEER. With 0 bases removed from V and 4 bases from J, the gap between germline ends came to 13 bases. CDR3 region: CASSQEGTLGYEQYF. The CDR3 DNA follows: TGCGCCAGCAGCCAAGAGGGGACTTTGGGTTACGAGCAGTACTTC.

The chain carries TRBV28 and TRBJ2-2; D possibly corresponds to TRBD1 (5 bases). Germline loops: CDR1 MDHEN, CDR2 SYDVKM. The CDR3 sequence is 15 residues long. V lost 3 bases, J lost 4 bases, and 12 bases lay in between. CDR3 coding DNA: TGTGCCAGCAGTTTTTTTGGGGCTGGCACCGGGGAGCTGTTTTTT. Residues: CASSFFGAGTGELFF. The full variable domain, completed using reference TRBV28 and TRBJ2-2, is DVKVTQSSRYLVKRTGEKVFLECVQDMDHENMFWYRQDPGLGLRLIYFSYDVKMKEKGDIPEGYSVSREKKERFSLILESASTNQTSMYLCASSFFGAGTGELFFGEGSRLTVL.

The chain carries TRBV25-1 and TRBJ2-3; tentative D call: TRBD1 (5 bases). This CDR3 spans 18 amino acids. Germline values: CDR1 MGHDK, CDR2 SYGVNS. Trimming cost V 2 bases and J 0 bases, with 18 bases left between them. The CDR3 sequence: CASSERWDQGLSTDTQYF. In nucleotides, the CDR3 is TGTGCCAGCAGTGAAAGATGGGATCAGGGTCTAAGCACAGATACGCAGTATTTT.

The J gene is TRBJ2-7, the V gene TRBV7-9, with 8 nucleotides matching TRBD2. J was trimmed by 7 bases and V by 5 bases; bases with no gene match: 4. This CDR3 region has 12 residues. Germline V gene data show CDR1 as SEHNR and CDR2 as FQNEAQ (reference sequence). CDR3 nucleotide sequence: TGTGCCAGCAGCCTTCGGGAGGGTGAGCAGTACGTC. Translation: CASSLREGEQYV.

CDR3 coding DNA: TGTGCCAGCAGGGGGGGACTAGCGGTGGGGAATGAGCAGTTCTTC. Its translation is CASRGGLAVGNEQFF. The chain joins TRBV6-5 to TRBJ2-1; 11 nucleotides line up with TRBD2. This CDR3 spans 15 amino acids. Germline CDR1 MNHEY, CDR2 SVGAGI. With V trimmed by 6 bases and J by 7 bases, 8 bases remained unmatched.

CDR3 sequence reads: CASNEGPQGNRYEQYF. CDR3 nucleotide sequence: TGTGCCAGCAACGAAGGTCCCCAGGGGAATAGATACGAGCAGTACTTC. V usage is TRBV28 and J usage is TRBJ2-7; a weak D match, TRBD1 (6 bases). This CDR3 spans 16 amino acids. Trimming shortened V by 7 bases and J by 4 bases, and 23 bases separated the two germline ends. CDR1 is MDHEN and CDR2 is SYDVKM in the germline V gene.

CDR3 loop: CASSSQETQYF. In DNA, the CDR3 is TGTGCCAGCAGCTCGCAAGAGACCCAGTACTTC. This chain connects TRBV5-4 to TRBJ2-5; D call uncertain. The CDR3 is 11 residues long. The ends were cut back, 3 bases at V and 2 bases at J, with 2 bases in the middle. Germline V gene lookup returns CDR1 SGHNT and CDR2 YYREEE (reference sequence).

The J gene is TRBJ2-2, the V gene TRBV10-1, with D maybe TRBD1 (6 bases). Per germline, CDR1 WNHNN and CDR2 SYGVQD (reference sequence). V shed 7 bases and J shed 0 bases, with 9 bases lying between them. The CDR3 runs 14 residues. The CDR3 spells CASMGHTNTGELFF. CDR3 coding DNA: TGCGCCAGCATGGGACACACGAACACCGGGGAGCTGTTTTTT.